Shown below are 29 T cell receptor beta chains from a single sample sequenced in a study of shared clonotypes between healthy human individuals (TCRdb year 2020). Libraries were prepared through the immunoSEQ multiplex PCR assay. This is the immuneACCESS table as TCRdb keeps it, with only in-frame sequences that have V and J called. A part of the clones is gone; compared with another copy, unresolved V genes explain less than half, and the rest is unexplained. For this sample there are a few million clones; around 90% appear just once. Clones ranked in the top ten supply over 0.12% of the sample. Sequenced material: naive CD4+ T cells sorted from blood. Taken with the paper, the label for cell subset or site translates to: CD45RA+ positively selected. The receptors come from a man in his late teens or twenties in good health.

A remark on this clone: Other DNA variants within this sample encode the same CDR3. V is TRBV15 and J is TRBJ2-7; 8 bases agree with TRBD1. Looked up from germline, CDR1 is LNHNV and CDR2 is YYDKDF (reference sequence). Germline trimming cut 3 bases from V and 2 bases from J; bases unmatched to any gene: 3. This CDR3 region has 14 residues. The CDR3: CATSSDRGPYEQYF. CDR3 coding DNA: TGTGCCACCAGCAGTGACAGGGGCCCCTACGAGCAGTACTTC.

This chain uses TRBV12-5 with TRBJ2-3, with D perhaps given as TRBD1 or TRBD2 (5 bases each). The germline gives CDR1 LGHNT, CDR2 FRNRAP. CDR3 length equals 14 residues. The ends were cut back, 5 bases at V and 5 bases at J, with 14 bases in the middle. CDR3 sequence reads: CASGAQGPRDTQYF. The CDR3 nucleotides are TGTGCTAGTGGTGCCCAGGGACCCCGAGATACGCAGTATTTT.

The J gene is TRBJ2-3, the V gene TRBV7-9; TRBD2 agrees at 13 bases. Looked up from germline, CDR1 is SEHNR and CDR2 is FQNEAQ (reference sequence). V shed 5 bases, J shed 2 bases, and the junction held 4 bases outside the gene matches. The CDR3 runs to 16 residues. CDR3 coding DNA: TGTGCCAGCAGCCGAGGGACTAGCGGGACCACAGATACGCAGTATTTT. Translated: CASSRGTSGTTDTQYF.

This sequence joins TRBV13 and TRBJ2-7; a weak D match, TRBD2 (5 bases). Germline CDR1 reads PRHDT; CDR2 reads FYEKMQ (reference sequence). The CDR3 has 15 amino acids. V lost 4 bases, J lost 5 bases, and 18 bases lay in between. This CDR3 is CASSSRVAKDHEQYF. The CDR3 coding sequence is TGTGCCAGCAGCTCGCGGGTAGCGAAGGACCACGAGCAGTACTTC.

The rearrangement joins TRBV9 to TRBJ2-7, with 12 bases lining up with TRBD1. The CDR3 runs to 15 residues. V lost 4 bases and J lost 4; bases outside the gene matches: 6. From germline, CDR1 is SGDLS and CDR2 YYNGEE. The chain's CDR3 is CASSTRDRGPYEQYF. The CDR3 DNA follows: TGTGCCAGCAGCACCCGGGACAGGGGGCCGTACGAGCAGTACTTC.

Remarks on this clone: This sample includes further DNA sequences coding for the same CDR3. V is TRBV9 and J is TRBJ2-1, with TRBD1 identical over 9 bases. V was clipped by 4 bases and J by 2 bases; unmatched bases: 4. This CDR3 has 15 residues. The germline CDR1 and CDR2 sequences are SGDLS and YYNGEE. The CDR3 DNA sequence: TGTGCCAGCAGCCCTCGACAGGGGGCCTACAATGAGCAGTTCTTC. Its protein is CASSPRQGAYNEQFF.

This clone showed up just once. The chain joins TRBV7-2 to TRBJ2-3; D is possibly TRBD2 (6 bases). V dropped 5 bases and J dropped 3 bases, with 12 bases sitting between them. The CDR3 loop spans 14 amino acids. CDR1 and CDR2 (germline): SGHTA, FQGNSA. DNA of the CDR3: TGTGCCAGCAGCCGAGTCGGGACTACAGATACGCAGTATTTT. Protein sequence: CASSRVGTTDTQYF.

The V call is TRBV4-1, the J call TRBJ2-2; 9 nucleotides match TRBD1. Germline V gene data show CDR1 as MGHRA and CDR2 as YSYEKL. The length of the CDR3 is 16 residues. The junction had 4 bases not matched to a gene; V was cut back by 5 bases and J by 0 bases. The CDR3: CASSFHRGPNTGELFF. CDR3 DNA sequence: TGCGCCAGCAGCTTTCACAGGGGGCCGAACACCGGGGAGCTGTTTTTT.

This clone appeared a few times. This rearrangement joins TRBV4-3 to TRBJ2-2; a weak D match, TRBD2 (6 bases). Germline CDR1 is LGHNA and CDR2 is YSLEER. V lost 1 base, J lost 7 bases, and 19 bases lay in between. The CDR3 has 17 amino acids. CDR3 in amino acids: CASSQALLGGSDGELFF. The CDR3 DNA is TGCGCCAGCAGCCAAGCGCTTTTGGGGGGATCGGACGGGGAGCTGTTTTTT.

The V and J genes are TRBV4-1 and TRBJ1-1, with 7 nucleotides matching TRBD1. Germline assignment: CDR1 MGHRA and CDR2 YSYEKL. With 3 bases clipped from V and 5 bases from J, the junction kept 15 bases outside the gene matches. The CDR3 is made up of 17 amino acids. CDR3 in DNA: TGCGCCAGCAGCCACACCACAGGGGATATTGCCCAGACTGAAGCTTTCTTT. It is translated as CASSHTTGDIAQTEAFF.

About this clone itself: Other nucleotide sequences in the sample specify the same CDR3. V gene TRBV28 combines with J gene TRBJ1-2; 8 nucleotides line up with TRBD1. The CDR3 sequence is 13 residues long. Germline CDR1 reads MDHEN; CDR2 reads SYDVKM. V lost 4 bases to trimming and J lost 8 bases; unmatched junction nucleotides: 6. In DNA form, the CDR3 reads TGTGCCAGCAGTTCCGGACAGGGTGGCGGCTACACCTTC. This gives the protein CASSSGQGGGYTF.

As regards this clone: This specimen includes other DNA sequences encoding the same CDR3. The gene calls are TRBV10-3 and TRBJ2-3; D is uncertain. Per germline, CDR1 ENHRY and CDR2 SYGVKD. Trimming shortened V by 4 bases and J by 3 bases, and 2 bases separated the two germline ends. The CDR3 covers 11 residues. The CDR3 protein is CAISGTDTQYF. The CDR3 DNA reads as TGTGCCATCAGTGGAACAGATACGCAGTATTTT.

The rearrangement joins TRBV9 to TRBJ2-5; 7 nucleotides line up with TRBD1. Per germline, CDR1 SGDLS and CDR2 YYNGEE. The CDR3 is 15 amino acids. With V trimmed by 0 bases and J by 4 bases, 6 bases remained unmatched. The CDR3 reads CASSVDGQAPETQYF. The DNA for the CDR3 is TGTGCCAGCAGCGTAGATGGACAGGCCCCAGAGACCCAGTACTTC.

The rearrangement joins TRBV27 to TRBJ2-1, with TRBD1 matching 10 bases. This CDR3 contains 13 residues. Germline V gives CDR1 MNHEY, CDR2 SMNVEV (reference sequence). Unmatched junction bases numbered 5, after V lost 8 bases and J lost 7 bases. CDR3 region: CASAGQGRNEQFF. CDR3 DNA: TGTGCCAGCGCGGGACAGGGGAGGAATGAGCAGTTCTTC.

This clone was observed a handful of times. Other DNA sequences from this sample encode an identical CDR3 as well. The chain has TRBV6-5 and TRBJ2-2; D is uncertain. The V and J ends lost 9 bases and 5 bases respectively, with 10 bases between them. Germline V gene lookup returns CDR1 MNHEY and CDR2 SVGAGI. This CDR3 contains 12 residues. The DNA of the CDR3 is TGTGCCAGTTCCTGGGGTACCGGGGAGCTGTTTTTT. Encoded protein: CASSWGTGELFF.

The chain uses TRBV2 and TRBJ1-4; 7 positions agree with TRBD1. J was trimmed by 4 bases and V by 2 bases; bases with no gene match: 4. Germline assignment: CDR1 SNHLY and CDR2 FYNNEI. The CDR3 is made up of 15 amino acids. CDR3 in amino acids: CASSEFGTDNEKLFF. The CDR3 region has the DNA TGTGCCAGCAGTGAATTTGGGACAGATAATGAAAAACTGTTTTTT. The full variable domain, its missing parts supplied by reference TRBV2 and TRBJ1-4, is EPEVTQTPSHQVTQMGQEVILRCVPISNHLYFYWYRQILGQKVEFLVSFYNNEISEKSEIFDDQFSVERPDGSNFTLKIRSTKLEDSAMYFCASSEFGTDNEKLFFGSGTQLSVL.

V is TRBV7-2 and J is TRBJ1-2; D perhaps matches TRBD1 (5 bases). The V gene's germline CDR1 is SGHTA and CDR2 FQGNSA. Between the trimmed V and J ends, which lost 6 bases and 0 bases, there was a span of 14 bases. CDR3 length: 15 amino acids. CDR3 coding DNA: TGTGCCAGCAGTCAAGGGGTCGGATCTAACTATGGCTACACCTTC. It is translated as CASSQGVGSNYGYTF.

V gene TRBV5-1 combines with J gene TRBJ2-7; 9 bases are shared with TRBD1. There are 16 residues in the CDR3. Germline loops: CDR1 SGHRS, CDR2 YFSETQ. Unmatched junction bases numbered 8, after V lost 1 base and J lost 3 bases. In DNA, the CDR3 is TGCGCCAGCAGCTTGTACCCGGGACAGGGAAGCTACGAGCAGTACTTC. The encoded protein is CASSLYPGQGSYEQYF.

This clone came up once. The V and J genes are TRBV2 and TRBJ1-1; D possibly corresponds to TRBD1 (5 bases). The CDR3 is 16 amino acids. The ends were cut back, 3 bases at V and 4 bases at J, with 18 bases in the middle. Germline V gene sequence: CDR1 SNHLY, CDR2 FYNNEI. CDR3 in DNA: TGTGCCAGCAGTGAGGTGGGGACTTCCCTCGGCACTGAAGCTTTCTTT. Translation: CASSEVGTSLGTEAFF.

On this clone itself: Other DNA sequences of this sample code for an identical CDR3. In DNA form, the CDR3 reads TGTGCCAGCAGCCCCCGGACAGGGTCCTACGAGCAGTACTTC. It specifies CASSPRTGSYEQYF. V is TRBV6-6 and J is TRBJ2-7, with 8 bases that match TRBD1. The CDR3 covers 14 residues. The V gene end was trimmed by 6 bases and the J gene end by 1 base; junction bases not matched to a gene: 5. The germline CDR1 and CDR2 sequences are MNHNY and SVGAGI (reference sequence).

To note about this clone: This specimen includes other DNA sequences encoding the same CDR3. The chain couples TRBV30 to TRBJ2-3; no firm D call. In germline, CDR1 is GTSNPN, CDR2 SVGIG (reference sequence). This CDR3 spans 13 amino acids. Trimming removed 0 bases at V and 0 bases at J, with 4 bases between. CDR3 nucleotides: TGTGCCTGGAGTGTCCGAAGCACAGATACGCAGTATTTT. It codes for CAWSVRSTDTQYF.

This chain joins TRBV19 and TRBJ2-4, with TRBD1 identical over 9 bases. The ends lost 4 bases at V and 5 bases at J; junction bases unmatched: 9. The CDR3 contains 16 residues. The germline gives CDR1 LNHDA, CDR2 SQIVND (reference sequence). The CDR3 spells CASSTGTGLGENIQYF. The CDR3 DNA sequence: TGTGCCAGTAGTACCGGGACAGGGCTTGGAGAAAACATTCAGTACTTC.

The chain joins TRBV11-2 to TRBJ2-1, with 8 positions matching TRBD1. Germline lookup yields CDR1 SGHAT and CDR2 FQNNGV. The J segment lost 6 bases and the V segment lost 3 bases, leaving 1 base of the junction unmatched. The CDR3 has 13 residues. The CDR3 protein is CASSFTGGNEQFF. The CDR3 nucleotides are TGTGCCAGCAGCTTCACAGGGGGCAATGAGCAGTTCTTC.

Here the CDR3 DNA reads TGTGCCAGCTCACCTAACCCGTACCAAGAGACCCAGTACTTC. As protein: CASSPNPYQETQYF. The chain has TRBV18 and TRBJ2-5; no clear D. Germline assignment: CDR1 KGHSH and CDR2 LQKENI. V lost 3 bases to trimming and J lost 0 bases, with 8 bases between them. This CDR3 region has 14 residues.

The V call is TRBV10-1, the J call TRBJ2-5; D might be TRBD2 (6 bases). Germline CDR1 reads WNHNN; CDR2 reads SYGVQD (reference sequence). This CDR3 is 16 amino acids long. Between the trimmed V and J ends, which lost 6 bases and 1 base, there was a span of 18 bases. CDR3 sequence: CASSVFTGDSQETQYF. In DNA form, the CDR3 reads TGCGCCAGCAGCGTTTTTACGGGGGACTCCCAAGAGACCCAGTACTTC.

The rearrangement links TRBV2 to TRBJ2-5; D could derive from TRBD1 or TRBD2 (5 bases each). This CDR3 spans 14 amino acids. Germline V CDR1 and CDR2: SNHLY, FYNNEI. V was clipped by 3 bases and J by 5 bases, with 13 bases between them. The CDR3 DNA reads TGTGCCAGCAGTGAGAGCGGCAGGGTTGAGACCCAGTACTTC. Protein sequence: CASSESGRVETQYF.

This chain uses TRBV4-1 with TRBJ2-4; 7 bases align to TRBD2. This CDR3 contains 17 residues. Germline-derived CDR1 and CDR2 are MGHRA and YSYEKL. The ends lost 0 bases at V and 8 bases at J; junction bases unmatched: 13. CDR3 loop: CASSQEGTLVGGDIQYF. The DNA for the CDR3 is TGCGCCAGCAGCCAAGAGGGGACCTTGGTTGGGGGGGACATTCAGTACTTC.

The genes are TRBV7-9 and TRBJ2-2, with TRBD1 matching 8 bases. V shed 8 bases, J shed 5 bases, and the junction held 16 bases outside the gene matches. The germline CDR1 and CDR2 sequences are SEHNR and FQNEAQ (reference sequence). The CDR3 runs 17 residues. CDR3: CASEERTPGGGTGELFF. CDR3 DNA: TGTGCCAGCGAGGAACGGACGCCAGGGGGCGGAACCGGGGAGCTGTTTTTT.

The CDR3 sequence is CASREQGYSEAFF. CDR3 DNA: TGTGCCAGCAGGGAACAGGGATACAGTGAAGCTTTCTTT. This rearrangement joins TRBV7-9 to TRBJ1-1; a weak D match, TRBD1 (6 bases). V dropped 6 bases and J dropped 7 bases, with 15 bases sitting between them. Per the germline V gene, CDR1 is SEHNR and CDR2 is FQNEAQ (reference sequence). The CDR3 loop spans 13 amino acids.